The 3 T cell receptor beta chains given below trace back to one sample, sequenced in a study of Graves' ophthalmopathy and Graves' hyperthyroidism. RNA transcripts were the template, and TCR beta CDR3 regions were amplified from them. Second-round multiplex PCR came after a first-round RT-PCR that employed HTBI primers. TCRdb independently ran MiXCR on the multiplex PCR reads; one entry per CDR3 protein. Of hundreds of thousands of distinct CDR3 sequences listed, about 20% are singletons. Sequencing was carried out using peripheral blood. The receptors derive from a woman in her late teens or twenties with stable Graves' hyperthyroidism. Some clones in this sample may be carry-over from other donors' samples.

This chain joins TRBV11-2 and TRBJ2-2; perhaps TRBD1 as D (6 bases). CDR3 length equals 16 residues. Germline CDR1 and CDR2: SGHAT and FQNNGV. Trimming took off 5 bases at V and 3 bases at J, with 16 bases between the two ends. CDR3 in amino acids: CASSKGVQRYTGELFF. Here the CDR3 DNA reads TGTGCCAGCAGCAAGGGGGTCCAACGGTACACCGGGGAGCTGTTTTTT.

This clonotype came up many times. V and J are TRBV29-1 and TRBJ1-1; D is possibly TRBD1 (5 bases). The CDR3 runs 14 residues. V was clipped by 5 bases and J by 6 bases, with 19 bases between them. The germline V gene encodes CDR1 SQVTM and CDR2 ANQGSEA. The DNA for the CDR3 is TGCAGCGTTAATAAACAGGCTTTAGGGGCTGAAGCTTTCTTT. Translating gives CSVNKQALGAEAFF.

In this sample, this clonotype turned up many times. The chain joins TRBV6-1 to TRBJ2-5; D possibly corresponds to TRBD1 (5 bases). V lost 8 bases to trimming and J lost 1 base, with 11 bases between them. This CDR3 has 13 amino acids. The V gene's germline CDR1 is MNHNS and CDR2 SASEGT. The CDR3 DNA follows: TGTGCCAGCGGCAGACAGTTCCAAGAGACCCAGTACTTC. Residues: CASGRQFQETQYF.